What follows are 26 T cell receptor beta chains derived from one specimen sequenced in a study of PD-1 blockade in classical Hodgkin lymphoma. The method was immunoSEQ multiplex PCR; TCRdb's version includes in-frame clones alone and lacks a portion of them. The repertoire holds some 63,000 clones, with roughly nine tenths as singletons. All patients experienced relapse after autologous stem cell transplantation, and brentuximab vedotin exposure was variable. The source was peripheral blood mononuclear cells (PBMCs), collected at baseline. All receptors come from a human donor with classical Hodgkin lymphoma.

The rearrangement uses TRBV7-9 and TRBJ2-5; TRBD2 agrees at 11 bases. CDR3 length: 14 residues. Trimming took 8 bases from V and 5 from J; bases not matched to a gene: 7. Germline CDR1 SEHNR, CDR2 FQNEAQ (reference sequence). The CDR3, as DNA: TGTGCCAGCGACGTAGCGGGAGGGCCGGAGACCCAGTACTTC. The encoded protein is CASDVAGGPETQYF.

The chain couples TRBV11-2 to TRBJ1-3; D is unresolved. The CDR3 spans 14 residues. Trimming shortened V by 5 bases and J by 2 bases, and 10 bases separated the two germline ends. Germline V gene sequence: CDR1 SGHAT, CDR2 FQNNGV. The CDR3, as DNA: TGTGCCAGCAGCGTAGGACCCACTGGAAACACCATATATTTT. It translates to CASSVGPTGNTIYF.

This sequence joins TRBV6-6 and TRBJ2-7; D is tentatively TRBD1 or TRBD2 (6 bases each). V was cut by 0 bases and J by 6 bases, with 9 bases left in between. Germline V lookup: CDR1 MNHNY, CDR2 SVGAGI (reference sequence). The CDR3 contains 13 residues. This chain's CDR3 is CASSYSEGGEQYF. For the CDR3, the DNA is TGTGCCAGCAGTTACTCGGAGGGGGGCGAGCAGTACTTC.

This rearrangement joins TRBV28 to TRBJ1-2, with D tentatively TRBD1 (6 bases). Looked up from germline, CDR1 is MDHEN and CDR2 is SYDVKM. CDR3 length equals 14 residues. Between the trimmed V and J ends, which lost 8 bases and 8 bases, there was a span of 21 bases. CDR3 bases: TGTGCCAGCTCCCGCCGCATAGCAGGGGAGGGCTACACCTTC. This translates into CASSRRIAGEGYTF.

V gene TRBV27 combines with J gene TRBJ2-6; a possible D gene is TRBD1 (6 bases). The germline gives CDR1 MNHEY, CDR2 SMNVEV (reference sequence). The CDR3 has 15 residues. V lost 6 bases, J lost 1 base, and 10 bases lay in between. CDR3 amino acids: CASSNRESGANVLTF. The CDR3 DNA reads TGTGCCAGCAGCAACAGGGAATCTGGGGCCAACGTCCTGACTTTC.

The table lists this clone with a count of one. The V and J genes are TRBV7-2 and TRBJ2-2, with D possibly TRBD2 on 5 matching bases. The CDR3 extends over 15 amino acids. With 5 bases removed from V and 4 bases from J, the gap between germline ends came to 14 bases. Germline CDR1 and CDR2: SGHTA and FQGNSA. The CDR3 is CASSPHPGSTGELFF. In DNA form, the CDR3 reads TGTGCCAGCAGCCCCCACCCGGGAAGCACCGGGGAGCTGTTTTTT.

This clone was observed a single time. The chain recombines TRBV28 with TRBJ2-7; 7 bases map to TRBD1. V trimming: 3 bases; J trimming: 1 base; junction bases outside the gene matches: 21. The CDR3 has 20 residues. CDR1 and CDR2 from the germline V gene are MDHEN and SYDVKM. For the CDR3, the DNA is TGTGCCAGCAGTTTCATCTTTAGTACCACGACAGGGATTGTATCCTACGAGCAGTACTTC. The encoded protein is CASSFIFSTTTGIVSYEQYF.

Concerning this clone: Other nucleotide sequences from this sample produce the same CDR3. The V gene is TRBV28, the J gene TRBJ1-1; TRBD1 aligns across 8 bases. Germline lookup yields CDR1 MDHEN and CDR2 SYDVKM. V dropped 4 bases and J dropped 4; count of bases not matched to a gene: 5. The CDR3 consists of 14 residues. CDR3: CASSSQGVRTEAFF. The CDR3 coding sequence is TGTGCCAGCAGTTCACAGGGGGTACGCACTGAAGCTTTCTTT.

The count of this clone is one. The chain recombines TRBV2 with TRBJ2-5; D is possibly TRBD1 (6 bases). This CDR3 has 16 residues. Germline CDR1 reads SNHLY; CDR2 reads FYNNEI. The V gene lost 4 bases and the J gene lost 6 bases, with 21 bases spanning the gap. The CDR3 protein is CASSGPSKDRLKTQYF. CDR3 in DNA: TGTGCCAGCAGTGGACCAAGCAAGGACAGACTTAAGACCCAGTACTTC.

The chain employs TRBV25-1 and TRBJ1-3; maybe TRBD1 (6 bases). V gave up 2 bases and J gave up 0 bases, with 11 bases separating them. CDR1 and CDR2 (germline): MGHDK, SYGVNS. CDR3 length: 16 amino acids. CDR3 region: CASSEIVRGSGNTIYF. DNA for the CDR3: TGTGCCAGCAGTGAAATCGTCAGGGGCTCTGGAAACACCATATATTTT.

The sample holds a few counts of this clone. This chain connects TRBV6-1 to TRBJ2-3; D is undetermined. V was clipped by 6 bases and J by 1 base, with 14 bases between them. CDR1 is MNHNS and CDR2 is SASEGT in the germline V gene. The CDR3 has 15 amino acids. CDR3 sequence (DNA): TGTGCCAGCAGCTTCGCGACGCAGGGCACAGATACGCAGTATTTT. Encoded protein: CASSFATQGTDTQYF.

In its sample, this clone was seen once. The chain has TRBV5-1 and TRBJ1-1, with 7 bases that match TRBD1. Germline trimming cut 4 bases from V and 5 bases from J; bases unmatched to any gene: 8. Per the germline V gene, CDR1 is SGHRS and CDR2 is YFSETQ. This CDR3 has 14 residues. CDR3 residues: CASSPDRVITEAFF. The CDR3 DNA reads as TGCGCCAGCAGCCCCGACAGGGTCATAACTGAAGCTTTCTTT.

The V gene is TRBV6-6, the J gene TRBJ1-6; the D is unclear. Germline V gives CDR1 MNHNY, CDR2 SVGAGI (reference sequence). Trimming removed 8 bases from V and 0 bases from J, with 5 bases in between. This CDR3 spans 13 amino acids. The CDR3 sequence is CASGRSYNSPLHF. The CDR3, as DNA: TGTGCCAGCGGACGCTCCTATAATTCACCCCTCCACTTT.

This clone was observed a single time. The rearrangement joins TRBV10-3 to TRBJ1-5; the match to TRBD1 covers 9 bases. The CDR3 is 16 residues long. The V and J ends lost 0 bases and 10 bases, in that order; junction bases with no gene match: 10. Germline loops: CDR1 ENHRY, CDR2 SYGVKD. CDR3 nucleotides: TGTGCCATCAGTGAGTCGGTTGGGGGGACAGGGAAACCCCAGCATTTT. This codes for CAISESVGGTGKPQHF.

This clone occurred once. J is TRBJ2-7 and V is TRBV29-1; TRBD2 matches at 8 bases. V lost 7 bases, J lost 3 bases, and 17 bases stayed unmatched. Germline CDR1 SQVTM, CDR2 ANQGSEA. CDR3 size: 16 residues. The CDR3 sequence is CSAGREREPMSYEQYF. The DNA for the CDR3 is TGCAGCGCTGGGAGGGAGCGGGAGCCCATGAGCTACGAGCAGTACTTC.

V usage is TRBV15 and J usage is TRBJ1-2; D is undetermined. Germline CDR1 LNHNV, CDR2 YYDKDF (reference sequence). Trimming removed 0 bases at V and 1 base at J, with 3 bases between. The CDR3 extends over 13 amino acids. The CDR3 protein is CATSRDINYGYTF. The CDR3 DNA follows: TGTGCCACCAGCAGAGATATTAACTATGGCTACACCTTC.

This clone was observed once. The chain is built from TRBV11-2 and TRBJ2-7; no clear D. The germline V and J ends were trimmed by 5 bases and 1 base, with 9 bases remaining between them. The CDR3 contains 13 residues. Germline-derived CDR1 and CDR2 are SGHAT and FQNNGV. The CDR3, as DNA: TGTGCCAGCAGCCCGTCTTTATCCTACGAGCAGTACTTC. It is translated as CASSPSLSYEQYF.

This clone was observed a few times. The V gene is TRBV2, the J gene TRBJ2-2; D is perhaps TRBD2 (6 bases). V was clipped by 3 bases and J by 6 bases, with 14 bases between them. Germline-derived CDR1 and CDR2 are SNHLY and FYNNEI. The CDR3 loop spans 15 amino acids. CDR3 loop: CASSDGSGVAGELFF. CDR3 DNA sequence: TGTGCCAGCAGTGACGGATCGGGAGTAGCCGGGGAGCTGTTTTTT.

This chain uses TRBV5-1 with TRBJ2-1; 12 bases line up with TRBD2. The CDR3 contains 20 residues. The germline gives CDR1 SGHRS, CDR2 YFSETQ. V dropped 2 bases and J dropped 7; count of bases not matched to a gene: 19. CDR3 nucleotide sequence: TGCGCCAGCAGCTTCCGAACTATGATGACTAGCGGGGGATTTGATAATGAGCAGTTCTTC. The encoded protein is CASSFRTMMTSGGFDNEQFF. The complete variable domain, with remaining parts taken from reference TRBV5-1 and TRBJ2-1, reads KAGVTQTPRYLIKTRGQQVTLSCSPISGHRSVSWYQQTPGQGLQFLFEYFSETQRNKGNFPGRFSGRQFSNSRSEMNVSTLELGDSALYLCASSFRTMMTSGGFDNEQFFGPGTRLTVL.

The V call is TRBV2, the J call TRBJ2-3; 8 bases match TRBD2. The V gene end was trimmed by 4 bases and the J gene end by 2 bases; junction bases not matched to a gene: 5. CDR3 length equals 15 residues. CDR1 and CDR2 (germline): SNHLY, FYNNEI. CDR3 DNA: TGTGCCAGCAGTGTGCAGCGGGGGCTCACAGATACGCAGTATTTT. It yields the protein CASSVQRGLTDTQYF.

The chain combines TRBV28 with TRBJ2-2; D possibly corresponds to TRBD2 (6 bases). V dropped 9 bases and J dropped 4 bases, with 18 bases sitting between them. The CDR3 loop spans 15 amino acids. Germline V gives CDR1 MDHEN, CDR2 SYDVKM. The CDR3, as DNA: TGTGCCAGTCGGATGGGGAGGCCCGCCACCGGGGAGCTGTTTTTT. It codes for CASRMGRPATGELFF.

The V call is TRBV19, the J call TRBJ1-2; possible D gene TRBD1, 6 bases. Per germline, CDR1 LNHDA and CDR2 SQIVND (reference sequence). This CDR3 spans 19 amino acids. V dropped 2 bases and J dropped 2 bases, with 24 bases sitting between them. The CDR3 nucleotides read TGTGCCAGTAGTATACGCGAGGGACTAGCGGGGGCCGGGAACTATGGCTACACCTTC. The encoded protein is CASSIREGLAGAGNYGYTF.

The rearrangement joins TRBV27 to TRBJ2-1; D gene ambiguous. The CDR3 extends over 13 amino acids. In germline, CDR1 is MNHEY, CDR2 SMNVEV (reference sequence). The V and J ends lost 3 bases and 4 bases respectively, with 7 bases between them. This chain's CDR3 is CASSFGAYNEQFF. CDR3 sequence (DNA): TGTGCCAGCAGTTTTGGTGCTTACAATGAGCAGTTCTTC.

V gene TRBV19 combines with J gene TRBJ1-5, with D possibly TRBD1 on 6 matching bases. CDR1 LNHDA and CDR2 SQIVND come from the germline V gene (reference sequence). This CDR3 comprises 13 residues. V was clipped by 10 bases and J by 1 base, with 11 bases between them. The CDR3 spells CAISDRSNQPQHF. The CDR3 DNA is TGTGCCATTTCGGACAGAAGCAATCAGCCCCAGCATTTT.

CDR3 in amino acids: CASSQAWTGGNYEQYF. The CDR3 coding sequence is TGCGCCAGCAGTCAGGCTTGGACTGGGGGCAACTACGAGCAGTACTTC. J is TRBJ2-7 and V is TRBV5-1; the D gene is possibly TRBD1 (6 bases). The V gene's germline CDR1 is SGHRS and CDR2 YFSETQ. The V gene lost 5 bases and the J gene lost 3 bases, with 21 bases spanning the gap. The CDR3 is 16 residues long.

This chain connects TRBV5-6 to TRBJ1-1; a possible D gene is TRBD1 (6 bases). V lost 0 bases, J lost 5 bases, and 20 bases lay in between. The V gene's germline CDR1 is SGHDT and CDR2 YYEEEE. The CDR3 spans 17 residues. The CDR3 nucleotides read TGTGCCAGCAGCTTGGCGGGGGGGGACACTACGATGACTGAAGCTTTCTTT. This gives the protein CASSLAGGDTTMTEAFF. Together with reference TRBV5-6 and TRBJ1-1, the CDR3 gives the full variable domain: DAGVTQSPTHLIKTRGQQVTLRCSPKSGHDTVSWYQQALGQGPQFIFQYYEEEERQRGNFPDRFSGHQFPNYSSELNVNALLLGDSALYLCASSLAGGDTTMTEAFFGQGTRLTVV.